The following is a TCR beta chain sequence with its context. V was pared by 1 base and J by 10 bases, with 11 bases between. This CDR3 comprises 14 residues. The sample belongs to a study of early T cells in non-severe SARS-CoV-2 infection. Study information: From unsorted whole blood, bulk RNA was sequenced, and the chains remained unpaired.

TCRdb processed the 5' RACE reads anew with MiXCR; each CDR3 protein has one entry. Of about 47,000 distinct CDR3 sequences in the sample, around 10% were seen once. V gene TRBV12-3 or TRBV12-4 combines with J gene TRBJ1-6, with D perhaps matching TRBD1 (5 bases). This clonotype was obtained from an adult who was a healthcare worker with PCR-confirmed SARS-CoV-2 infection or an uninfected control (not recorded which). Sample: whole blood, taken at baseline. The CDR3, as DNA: TGTGCCAGCAGTTTAGAAGGGGCCGGGTCACCCCTCCACTTT. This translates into CASSLEGAGSPLHF.